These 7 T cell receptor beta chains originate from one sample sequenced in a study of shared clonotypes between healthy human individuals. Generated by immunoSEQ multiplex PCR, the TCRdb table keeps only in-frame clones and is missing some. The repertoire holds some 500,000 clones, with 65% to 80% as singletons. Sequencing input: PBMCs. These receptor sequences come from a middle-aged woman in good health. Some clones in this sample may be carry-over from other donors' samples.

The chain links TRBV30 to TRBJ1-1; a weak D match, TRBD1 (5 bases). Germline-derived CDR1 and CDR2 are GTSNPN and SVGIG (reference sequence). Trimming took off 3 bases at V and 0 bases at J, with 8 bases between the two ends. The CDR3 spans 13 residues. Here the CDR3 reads CAWRRTLNTEAFF. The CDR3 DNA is TGTGCCTGGAGAAGGACACTGAACACTGAAGCTTTCTTT.

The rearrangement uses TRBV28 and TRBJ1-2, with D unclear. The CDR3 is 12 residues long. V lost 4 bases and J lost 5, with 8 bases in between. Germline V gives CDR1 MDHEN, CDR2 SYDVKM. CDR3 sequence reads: CASSSNRYGYTF. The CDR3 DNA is TGTGCCAGCAGTTCCAACAGATATGGCTACACCTTC.

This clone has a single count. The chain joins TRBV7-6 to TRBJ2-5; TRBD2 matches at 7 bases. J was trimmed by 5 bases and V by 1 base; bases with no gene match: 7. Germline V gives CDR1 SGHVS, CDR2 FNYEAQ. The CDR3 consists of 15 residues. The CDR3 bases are TGTGCCAGCAGCTTAGGCGGGAGAATCACCGAGACCCAGTACTTC. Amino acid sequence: CASSLGGRITETQYF.

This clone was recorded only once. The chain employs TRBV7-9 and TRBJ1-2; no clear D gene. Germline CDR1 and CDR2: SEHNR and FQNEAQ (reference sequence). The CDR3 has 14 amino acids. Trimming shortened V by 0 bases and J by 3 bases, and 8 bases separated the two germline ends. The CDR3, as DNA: TGTGCCAGCAGCTTAGCGGGTACGGACTATGGCTACACCTTC. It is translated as CASSLAGTDYGYTF.

The CDR3 bases are TGTGCCAGCAGCTTTGACCGGGACTACTCCTACAATGAGCAGTTCTTC. Translated, it gives CASSFDRDYSYNEQFF. V is TRBV7-9 and J is TRBJ2-1; 7 bases align to TRBD2. The CDR3 covers 16 residues. The germline gives CDR1 SEHNR, CDR2 FQNEAQ (reference sequence). After removal of 3 bases from V and 0 bases from J, the junction contained 5 bases not matched to a gene.

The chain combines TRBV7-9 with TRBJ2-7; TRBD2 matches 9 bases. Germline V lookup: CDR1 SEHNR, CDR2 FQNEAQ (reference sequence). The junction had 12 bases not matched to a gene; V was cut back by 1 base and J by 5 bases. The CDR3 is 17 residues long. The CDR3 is CASSLGLAEGAMDEQYF. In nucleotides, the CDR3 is TGTGCCAGCAGCTTAGGACTAGCGGAAGGAGCGATGGACGAGCAGTACTTC.

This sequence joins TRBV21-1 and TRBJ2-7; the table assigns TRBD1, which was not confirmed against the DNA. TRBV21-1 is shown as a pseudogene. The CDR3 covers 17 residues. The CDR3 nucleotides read TGTGCCATATCAGGGACAGGCATTGACGATGGGCCCTACGAGCAGTACTTC. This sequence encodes CAISGTGIDDGPYEQYF.